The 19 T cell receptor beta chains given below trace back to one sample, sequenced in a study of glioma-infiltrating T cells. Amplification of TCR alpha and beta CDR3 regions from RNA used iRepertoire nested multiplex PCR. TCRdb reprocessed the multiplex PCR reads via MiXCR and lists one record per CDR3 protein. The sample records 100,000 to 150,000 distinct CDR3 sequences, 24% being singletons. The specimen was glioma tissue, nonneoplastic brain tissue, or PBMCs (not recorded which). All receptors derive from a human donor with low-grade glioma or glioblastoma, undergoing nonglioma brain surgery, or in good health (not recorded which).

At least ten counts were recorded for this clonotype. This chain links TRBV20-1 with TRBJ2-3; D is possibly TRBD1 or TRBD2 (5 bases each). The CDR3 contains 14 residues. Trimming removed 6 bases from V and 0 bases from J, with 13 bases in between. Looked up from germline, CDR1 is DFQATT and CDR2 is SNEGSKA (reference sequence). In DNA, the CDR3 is TGCAGTGCCAGCGCGAGGGGAAGCACAGATACGCAGTATTTT. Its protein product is CSASARGSTDTQYF.

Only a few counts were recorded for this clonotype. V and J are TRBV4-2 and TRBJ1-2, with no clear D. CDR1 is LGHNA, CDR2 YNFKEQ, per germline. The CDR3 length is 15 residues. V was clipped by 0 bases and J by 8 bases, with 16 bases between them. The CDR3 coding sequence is TGTGCCAGCAGCCAAGATCGTTTAGGGCAGATAGGCTACACCTTC. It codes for CASSQDRLGQIGYTF.

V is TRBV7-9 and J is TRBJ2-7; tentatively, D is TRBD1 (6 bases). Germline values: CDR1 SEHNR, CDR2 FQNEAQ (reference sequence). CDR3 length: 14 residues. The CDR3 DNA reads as TGCGCCAGCAGCCTTGGACAGAACCCCTACGAGCAGTACGTC. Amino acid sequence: CASSLGQNPYEQYV.

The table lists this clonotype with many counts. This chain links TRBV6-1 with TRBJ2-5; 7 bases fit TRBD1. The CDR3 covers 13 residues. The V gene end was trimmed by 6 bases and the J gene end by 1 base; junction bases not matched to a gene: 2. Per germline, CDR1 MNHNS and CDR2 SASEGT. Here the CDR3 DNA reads TGTGCCAGCAGGTGGACAGGCCAAGAGACCCAGTACTTC. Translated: CASRWTGQETQYF.

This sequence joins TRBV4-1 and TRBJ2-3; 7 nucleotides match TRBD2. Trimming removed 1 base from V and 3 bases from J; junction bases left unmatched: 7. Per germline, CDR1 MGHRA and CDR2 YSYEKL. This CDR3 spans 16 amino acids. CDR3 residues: CASSQGPGLRTDTQYF. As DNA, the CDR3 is TGCGCCAGCAGCCAAGGTCCGGGACTAAGAACAGATACGCAGTATTTT.

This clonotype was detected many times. The CDR3 nucleotides read TGTGCCAGCAGTTACTCTTCGGACCCCACTGAAGCTTTCTTT. This sequence encodes CASSYSSDPTEAFF. The chain is built from TRBV6-6 and TRBJ1-1; unclear D gene. The CDR3 consists of 14 residues. The germline CDR1 and CDR2 sequences are MNHNY and SVGAGI (reference sequence). V was pared by 0 bases and J by 4 bases, with 9 bases between.

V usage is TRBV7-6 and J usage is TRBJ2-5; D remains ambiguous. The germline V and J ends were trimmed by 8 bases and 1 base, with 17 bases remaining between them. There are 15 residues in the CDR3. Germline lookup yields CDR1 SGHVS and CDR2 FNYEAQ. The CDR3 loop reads CASGKGSNPQETQYF. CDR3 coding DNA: TGTGCCAGCGGAAAAGGGTCTAACCCCCAAGAGACCCAGTACTTC.

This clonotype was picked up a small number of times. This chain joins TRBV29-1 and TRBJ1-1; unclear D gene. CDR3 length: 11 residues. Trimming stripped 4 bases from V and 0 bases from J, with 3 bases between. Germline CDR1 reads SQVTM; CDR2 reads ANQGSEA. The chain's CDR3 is CSVVVNTEAFF. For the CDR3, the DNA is TGCAGCGTTGTTGTGAACACTGAAGCTTTCTTT.

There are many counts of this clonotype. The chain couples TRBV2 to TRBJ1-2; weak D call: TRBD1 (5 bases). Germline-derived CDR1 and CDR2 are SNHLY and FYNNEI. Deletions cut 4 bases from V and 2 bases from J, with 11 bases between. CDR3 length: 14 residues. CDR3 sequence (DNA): TGTGCCAGCAGTGTATCACAGGAAAACTATGGCTACACCTTC. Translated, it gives CASSVSQENYGYTF.

CDR3 loop: CASSQVPDSQAFF. The CDR3 coding sequence is TGTGCCAGCAGCCAAGTCCCGGACAGCCAAGCTTTCTTT. The chain uses TRBV14 and TRBJ1-1; a weak D match, TRBD1 (6 bases). V was cut by 1 base and J by 9 bases, with 12 bases left in between. The CDR3 has 13 amino acids. CDR1 is SGHDN and CDR2 is FVKESK in the germline V gene.

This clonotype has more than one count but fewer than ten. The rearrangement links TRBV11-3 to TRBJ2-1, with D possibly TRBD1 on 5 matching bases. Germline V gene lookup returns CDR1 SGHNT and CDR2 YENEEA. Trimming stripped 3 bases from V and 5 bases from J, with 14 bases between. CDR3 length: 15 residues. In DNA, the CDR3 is TGTGCCAGCAGCTTGGGCCCTATGGGGCACAATGAGCAGTTCTTC. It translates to CASSLGPMGHNEQFF.

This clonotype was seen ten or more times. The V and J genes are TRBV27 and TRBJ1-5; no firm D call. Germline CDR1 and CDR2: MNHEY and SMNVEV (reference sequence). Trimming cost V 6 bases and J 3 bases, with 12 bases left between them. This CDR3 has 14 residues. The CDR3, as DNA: TGTGCCAGCAGCCAAACACGGATCAATCAGCCCCAGCATTTT. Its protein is CASSQTRINQPQHF.

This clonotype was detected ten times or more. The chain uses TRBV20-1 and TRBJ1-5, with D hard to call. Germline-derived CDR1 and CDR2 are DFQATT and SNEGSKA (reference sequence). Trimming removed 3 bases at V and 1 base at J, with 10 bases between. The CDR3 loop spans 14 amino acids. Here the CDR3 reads CSARSAISNQPQHF. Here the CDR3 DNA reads TGCAGTGCTAGGTCAGCAATCAGCAATCAGCCCCAGCATTTT.

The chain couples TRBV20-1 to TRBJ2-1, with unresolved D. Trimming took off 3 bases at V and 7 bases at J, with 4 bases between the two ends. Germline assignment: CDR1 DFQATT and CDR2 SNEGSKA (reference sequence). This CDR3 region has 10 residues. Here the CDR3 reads CSASVNEQFF. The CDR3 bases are TGCAGTGCTAGTGTTAATGAGCAGTTCTTC.

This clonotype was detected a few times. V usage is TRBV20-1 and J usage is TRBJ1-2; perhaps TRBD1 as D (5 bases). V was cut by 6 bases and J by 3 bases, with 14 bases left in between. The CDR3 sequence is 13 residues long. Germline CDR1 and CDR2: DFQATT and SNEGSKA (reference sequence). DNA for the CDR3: TGCAGTGCGCCCAGGGTTTCTTACTATGGCTACACCTTC. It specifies CSAPRVSYYGYTF.

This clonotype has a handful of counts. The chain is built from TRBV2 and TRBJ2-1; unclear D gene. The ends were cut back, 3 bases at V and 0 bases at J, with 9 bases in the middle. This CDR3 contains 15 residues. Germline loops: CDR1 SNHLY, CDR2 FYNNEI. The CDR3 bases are TGTGCCAGCAGTGAGAACATGAGCTCCTACAATGAGCAGTTCTTC. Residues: CASSENMSSYNEQFF.

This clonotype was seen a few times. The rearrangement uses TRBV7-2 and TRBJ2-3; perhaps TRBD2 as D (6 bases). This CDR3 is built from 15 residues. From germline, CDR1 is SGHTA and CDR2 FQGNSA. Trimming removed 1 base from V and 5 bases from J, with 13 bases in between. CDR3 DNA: TGTGCCAGCAGCTTAGGTCCCGGGGAGGTAGATACGCAGTATTTT. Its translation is CASSLGPGEVDTQYF.

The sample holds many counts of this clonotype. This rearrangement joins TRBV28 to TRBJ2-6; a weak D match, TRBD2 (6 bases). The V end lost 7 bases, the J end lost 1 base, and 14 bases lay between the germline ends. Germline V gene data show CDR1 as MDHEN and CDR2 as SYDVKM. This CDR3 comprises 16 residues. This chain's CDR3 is CASTLEEGSGANVLTF. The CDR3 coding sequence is TGTGCCAGCACCCTCGAGGAGGGGTCTGGGGCCAACGTCCTGACTTTC.

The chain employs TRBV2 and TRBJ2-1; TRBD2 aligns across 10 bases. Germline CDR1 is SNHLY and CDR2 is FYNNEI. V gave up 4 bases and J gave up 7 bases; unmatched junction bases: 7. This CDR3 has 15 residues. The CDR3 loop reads CASSATAGGGNEQFF. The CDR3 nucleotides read TGTGCCAGCAGTGCAACAGCGGGGGGGGGTAATGAGCAGTTCTTC.